The 31 T cell receptor beta chains in this list originate from one sample, sequenced in a study of Graves' ophthalmopathy and Graves' hyperthyroidism (dated by TCRdb to between 2018 and 2020). TCRdb names Illumina HiSeq 2000 as the instrument used. TCR beta CDR3 regions were amplified from RNA transcripts for repertoire sequencing. A first-round RT-PCR used HTBI primers with the Qiagen OneStep RT-PCR kit, followed by a second-round multiplex PCR, size selection and purification. TCRdb reanalyzed the raw reads on its own, using fastp at Q25 for trimming and MiXCR for clone calling, and kept in-frame beta chains. A single entry per CDR3 protein holds the most common genes and DNA from its merged rows. The sample yields just over 400,000 distinct CDR3 sequences; around 20% were counted once. The ten largest clones add up to around 3.1% of the sample. The specimen sequenced was peripheral blood. The receptor source for this set is a woman younger than 35 with stable Graves' hyperthyroidism. Donor details come from another sample of the same person, matched by shared clones.

In this sample, this clonotype turned up a few times. The genes are TRBV9 and TRBJ2-7; D is unresolved. CDR3 length equals 14 residues. The V gene lost 4 bases and the J gene lost 0 bases, with 11 bases spanning the gap. In germline, CDR1 is SGDLS, CDR2 YYNGEE. The CDR3 DNA reads as TGTGCCAGCAGCCCTCGGTCCCACTCCTACGAGCAGTACTTC. Encoded protein: CASSPRSHSYEQYF. Combining the CDR3 with reference TRBV9 and TRBJ2-7 gives the whole variable domain DSGVTQTPKHLITATGQRVTLRCSPRSGDLSVYWYQQSLDQGLQFLIQYYNGEERAKGNILERFSAQQFPDLHSELNLSSLELGDSALYFCASSPRSHSYEQYFGPGTRLTVT.

This clonotype has at least ten counts. This chain uses TRBV29-1 with TRBJ2-7; D is ambiguous. The CDR3 consists of 11 residues. Germline assignment: CDR1 SQVTM and CDR2 ANQGSEA. Trimming took 7 bases from V and 7 from J, leaving 14 bases between them. This chain's CDR3 is CSAVAYLEQYF. CDR3 sequence (DNA): TGCAGCGCTGTGGCGTATTTGGAGCAGTACTTC.

This clonotype was detected ten times or more. This chain uses TRBV7-2 with TRBJ2-7, with 11 bases lining up with TRBD2. Germline V gene sequence: CDR1 SGHTA, CDR2 FQGNSA. With 5 bases clipped from V and 5 bases from J, the junction kept 11 bases outside the gene matches. The CDR3 has 16 residues. For the CDR3, the DNA is TGTGCCAGCAGCCCGTCATTTAGCGGGAGGGATAACGAGCAGTACTTC. Translating gives CASSPSFSGRDNEQYF.

The chain couples TRBV12-3 or TRBV12-4 to TRBJ1-2; TRBD1 aligns across 8 bases. CDR3 length equals 13 residues. J gave up 6 bases and V 6 bases, and 6 bases lay outside the gene matches. The CDR3 spells CASRPTGVDGYTF. The CDR3 DNA follows: TGTGCCAGCAGGCCGACAGGGGTGGATGGCTACACCTTC.

This clonotype turned up a few times. This rearrangement joins TRBV18 to TRBJ2-7; D unclear. The CDR3 runs to 12 residues. CDR1 is KGHSH, CDR2 LQKENI, per germline. V lost 8 bases and J lost 3, with 11 bases in between. The CDR3 loop is CASTDIGYEQYF. DNA for the CDR3: TGTGCCAGCACCGACATCGGCTACGAGCAGTACTTC.

This clonotype was detected a few times. The V and J genes are TRBV12-3 or TRBV12-4 and TRBJ2-3; D is ambiguous. V gave up 5 bases and J gave up 3 bases, with 3 bases separating them. This CDR3 spans 11 amino acids. CDR3 residues: CASSETDTQYF. The CDR3 nucleotides read TGTGCCAGCAGTGAAACAGATACGCAGTATTTT.

This clonotype has a count of ten or more. This chain uses TRBV6-1 with TRBJ2-7; 7 bases match TRBD1. The germline CDR1 and CDR2 sequences are MNHNS and SASEGT. The CDR3 runs to 14 residues. V lost 5 bases, J lost 4 bases, and 8 bases stayed unmatched. The CDR3 protein is CASSRGDRLYEQYF. Written as DNA, the CDR3 is TGTGCCAGCAGTCGTGGGGACAGACTGTACGAGCAGTACTTC.

Note on this clonotype: This may arise from a read error, as a much more abundant clone is one base away. V usage is TRBV19 and J usage is TRBJ1-1, with unresolved D. Germline lookup yields CDR1 LNHDA and CDR2 SQIVND (reference sequence). The CDR3 is 12 amino acids. CDR3 in amino acids: CASSYQNTEACF. CDR3 nucleotide sequence: TGTGCCAGTAGTTACCAGAACACTGAAGCTTGCTTT.

This clonotype was counted many times. The rearrangement joins TRBV11-2 to TRBJ2-2; 8 bases are shared with TRBD2. V lost 0 bases to trimming and J lost 3 bases; unmatched junction nucleotides: 0. The CDR3 length is 15 residues. CDR1 is SGHAT and CDR2 is FQNNGV in the germline V gene. The CDR3 reads CASSLDGRDTGELFF. CDR3 in DNA: TGTGCCAGCAGCTTAGACGGGAGGGACACCGGGGAGCTGTTTTTT.

This clonotype was counted many times. V is TRBV28 and J is TRBJ2-7; D perhaps matches TRBD2 (5 bases). CDR1 and CDR2 (germline): MDHEN, SYDVKM. This CDR3 region has 16 residues. Trimming cost V 3 bases and J 1 base, with 16 bases left between them. CDR3 nucleotide sequence: TGTGCCAGCAGTTTGACCCCCAGCGGCGGATCCTACGAGCAGTACTTC. Its translation is CASSLTPSGGSYEQYF.

The sample holds many counts of this clonotype. An end of the junction differs from the germline gene, which may be a read error. The rearrangement uses TRBV29-1 and TRBJ1-1; a weak D match, TRBD1 (6 bases). The CDR3 runs 14 residues. Germline V CDR1 and CDR2: SQVTM, ANQGSEA. CDR3 region: CSVEGGPMNTEAFF. CDR3 nucleotide sequence: TGCAGCGTCGAAGGGGGGCCGATGAACACTGAAGCTTTCTTT.

This clonotype was counted ten times or more. This chain joins TRBV28 and TRBJ2-2; D gene uncertain. V was cut by 6 bases and J by 7 bases, with 9 bases left in between. Germline V gene lookup returns CDR1 MDHEN and CDR2 SYDVKM. This CDR3 contains 12 residues. CDR3 in DNA: TGTGCCAGCAGAGGCCGCGGCGGGGAGCTGTTTTTT. Protein: CASRGRGGELFF.

The gene calls are TRBV19 and TRBJ1-1; 7 bases line up with TRBD1. Germline V CDR1 and CDR2: LNHDA, SQIVND (reference sequence). The CDR3 is 13 residues long. The junction had 8 bases not matched to a gene; V was cut back by 4 bases and J by 9 bases. CDR3 amino acids: CASSTQNRGQAFF. The CDR3 DNA reads TGTGCCAGTAGTACTCAGAACAGGGGACAAGCTTTCTTT. Complete variable domain (other parts from reference TRBV19 and TRBJ1-1): DGGITQSPKYLFRKEGQNVTLSCEQNLNHDAMYWYRQDPGQGLRLIYYSQIVNDFQKGDIAEGYSVSREKKESFPLTVTSAQKNPTAFYLCASSTQNRGQAFFGQGTRLTVV.

V gene TRBV7-3 combines with J gene TRBJ2-1; tentative D call: TRBD2 (5 bases). The V gene lost 5 bases and the J gene lost 9 bases, with 14 bases spanning the gap. Germline values: CDR1 SGHTA, CDR2 FQGTGA. This CDR3 region has 13 residues. The DNA of the CDR3 is TGTGCCAGCAGCCCTCCCCGGAGGAGTGAGCAGTTCTTC. This codes for CASSPPRRSEQFF.

The chain combines TRBV6-5 with TRBJ2-2, with 11 positions matching TRBD1. The germline gives CDR1 MNHEY, CDR2 SVGAGI. The CDR3 is made up of 17 amino acids. Germline trimming cut 0 bases from V and 7 bases from J; bases unmatched to any gene: 7. The CDR3 here is CASSYSLDRGPNGELFF. CDR3 DNA sequence: TGTGCCAGCAGTTACTCGCTGGACAGGGGGCCAAACGGGGAGCTGTTTTTT.

The genes are TRBV18 and TRBJ2-7; 7 bases fit TRBD2. Germline loops: CDR1 KGHSH, CDR2 LQKENI. The CDR3 extends over 16 amino acids. The J segment lost 5 bases and the V segment lost 3 bases, leaving 13 bases of the junction unmatched. The CDR3 DNA reads TGTGCCAGCTCACCCTCGACGGGGGGTAGCGGGCACGAGCAGTACTTC. Translated, it gives CASSPSTGGSGHEQYF.

This clonotype has at least ten counts. The chain uses TRBV11-2 and TRBJ1-1; TRBD1 agrees at 9 bases. This CDR3 comprises 13 residues. CDR1 and CDR2 from the germline V gene are SGHAT and FQNNGV. V gave up 3 bases and J gave up 10 bases; unmatched junction bases: 6. The CDR3 sequence is CASSFYLQGAAFF. Here the CDR3 DNA reads TGTGCCAGCAGCTTCTATCTACAGGGGGCAGCTTTCTTT.

This clonotype has a count of ten or more. The chain couples TRBV3-1 to TRBJ1-5, with 11 bases identical to TRBD1. J was trimmed by 6 bases and V by 2 bases; bases with no gene match: 3. Germline CDR1 is LGHDT and CDR2 is YNNKEL (reference sequence). The CDR3 sequence is 15 residues long. CDR3 nucleotide sequence: TGTGCCAGCAGCCAAACAGGGACAGGGGGTCAGCCCCAGCATTTT. It yields the protein CASSQTGTGGQPQHF.

The CDR3 loop is CASSLALGLWTGELFF. The CDR3 bases are TGTGCCAGCAGTTTAGCCTTGGGACTTTGGACCGGGGAGCTGTTTTTT. The V call is TRBV12-3 or TRBV12-4, the J call TRBJ2-2; perhaps TRBD2 as D (6 bases). Trimming removed 0 bases at V and 5 bases at J, with 13 bases between. The CDR3 sequence is 16 residues long.

There are many counts of this clonotype. The J gene is TRBJ1-3, the V gene TRBV7-6, with 7 bases identical to TRBD1. Per the germline V gene, CDR1 is SGHVS and CDR2 is FNYEAQ. Losses at the gene ends were 0 bases for V and 2 bases for J; bases not matched to a gene: 7. This CDR3 has 17 amino acids. DNA of the CDR3: TGTGCCAGCAGCTTAGCACCAGGGGGAGACCCTGGAAACACCATATATTTT. Its translation: CASSLAPGGDPGNTIYF.

This clonotype appeared many times. The chain couples TRBV27 to TRBJ1-5; D unclear. There are 14 residues in the CDR3. Trimming stripped 5 bases from V and 0 bases from J, with 8 bases between. The V gene's germline CDR1 is MNHEY and CDR2 SMNVEV (reference sequence). This CDR3 reads CASSAVDSNQPQHF. Here the CDR3 DNA reads TGTGCCAGCAGTGCAGTTGATAGCAATCAGCCCCAGCATTTT.

This clonotype has a count of ten or more. This chain uses TRBV4-3 with TRBJ2-7; 11 bases map to TRBD1. V was pared by 0 bases and J by 0 bases, with 7 bases of the junction left unmatched. The germline V gene has CDR1 LGHNA and CDR2 YSLEER. This CDR3 comprises 18 residues. The CDR3 coding sequence is TGCGCCAGCAGCCAAGAGGTTGCCGGGACAGGGGGCTCCTACGAGCAGTACTTC. Amino acid sequence: CASSQEVAGTGGSYEQYF.

This clonotype was observed at least ten times. The V call is TRBV7-2, the J call TRBJ2-2; 7 bases map to TRBD2. Losses at the gene ends were 4 bases for V and 6 bases for J; bases not matched to a gene: 2. Per germline, CDR1 SGHTA and CDR2 FQGNSA. The CDR3 spans 13 residues. In nucleotides, the CDR3 is TGTGCCAGCAGCTGGACTAGTCCCGGGGAGCTGTTTTTT. Encoded protein: CASSWTSPGELFF.

Many counts were recorded for this clonotype. The chain recombines TRBV20-1 with TRBJ1-1; 10 bases are shared with TRBD1. CDR3 length: 15 residues. Germline V gene sequence: CDR1 DFQATT, CDR2 SNEGSKA (reference sequence). Trimming removed 3 bases from V and 3 bases from J; junction bases left unmatched: 7. CDR3 protein: CSASVAGQGYTEAFF. CDR3 bases: TGCAGTGCTAGTGTCGCGGGACAGGGGTACACTGAAGCTTTCTTT.

The V call is TRBV6-1, the J call TRBJ1-6; tentative D call: TRBD1 (5 bases). V was cut by 8 bases and J by 9 bases, with 17 bases left in between. The germline V gene has CDR1 MNHNS and CDR2 SASEGT. The CDR3 is 14 amino acids. CDR3 sequence: CASDRGSLGSPLHF. DNA of the CDR3: TGTGCCAGCGATCGGGGGTCGTTGGGTTCACCCCTCCACTTT.

The V call is TRBV11-2, the J call TRBJ1-1; 9 nucleotides line up with TRBD1. The germline gives CDR1 SGHAT, CDR2 FQNNGV. The ends lost 4 bases at V and 0 bases at J; junction bases unmatched: 3. This CDR3 region has 15 residues. Here the CDR3 DNA reads TGTGCCAGCAGCTCGGGACAGGGACTGAACACTGAAGCTTTCTTT. Protein: CASSSGQGLNTEAFF.

This clonotype was picked up many times. This chain uses TRBV29-1 with TRBJ2-5; a possible D gene is TRBD1 (5 bases). The CDR3 has 11 amino acids. CDR1 is SQVTM and CDR2 is ANQGSEA in the germline V gene. Trimming stripped 7 bases from V and 4 bases from J, with 10 bases between. The CDR3 DNA is TGCAGCGCAAAGGGGCGAGAGACCCAGTACTTC. This translates into CSAKGRETQYF.

This clonotype has ten or more counts. CDR3 sequence: CSARDMAYEQYF. The CDR3 DNA reads as TGCAGTGCTAGAGATATGGCATACGAGCAGTACTTC. The chain has TRBV20-1 and TRBJ2-7; no firm D call. The germline gives CDR1 DFQATT, CDR2 SNEGSKA (reference sequence). V lost 0 bases and J 4 bases, leaving 7 bases between the germline ends. The CDR3 contains 12 residues.

This clonotype was seen at least ten times. The genes are TRBV6-5 and TRBJ2-2; D not certain. The germline V gene encodes CDR1 MNHEY and CDR2 SVGAGI. V lost 2 bases, J lost 3 bases, and 10 bases lay in between. The CDR3 extends over 15 amino acids. CDR3 nucleotides: TGTGCCAGCAGTTACAAAGGATACTACACCGGGGAGCTGTTTTTT. Translating gives CASSYKGYYTGELFF.

The chain links TRBV20-1 to TRBJ2-5; 13 nucleotides line up with TRBD2. Per the germline V gene, CDR1 is DFQATT and CDR2 is SNEGSKA (reference sequence). Losses at the gene ends were 6 bases for V and 5 bases for J; bases not matched to a gene: 15. This CDR3 contains 17 residues. CDR3 sequence reads: CSAPPLLAGGSRETQYF. DNA of the CDR3: TGCAGTGCACCCCCCTTACTAGCGGGGGGGTCGAGGGAGACCCAGTACTTC.

A single count supports this clonotype. V usage is TRBV6-5 and J usage is TRBJ1-1; the D is unclear. The germline CDR1 and CDR2 sequences are MNHEY and SVGAGI. The CDR3 runs to 14 residues. Trimming pared 0 bases from V and 4 bases from J, leaving 9 bases between. DNA of the CDR3: TGTGCCAGCAGTTACTCACGAACAAGCACTGAAGCTTTCTTT. It yields the protein CASSYSRTSTEAFF.